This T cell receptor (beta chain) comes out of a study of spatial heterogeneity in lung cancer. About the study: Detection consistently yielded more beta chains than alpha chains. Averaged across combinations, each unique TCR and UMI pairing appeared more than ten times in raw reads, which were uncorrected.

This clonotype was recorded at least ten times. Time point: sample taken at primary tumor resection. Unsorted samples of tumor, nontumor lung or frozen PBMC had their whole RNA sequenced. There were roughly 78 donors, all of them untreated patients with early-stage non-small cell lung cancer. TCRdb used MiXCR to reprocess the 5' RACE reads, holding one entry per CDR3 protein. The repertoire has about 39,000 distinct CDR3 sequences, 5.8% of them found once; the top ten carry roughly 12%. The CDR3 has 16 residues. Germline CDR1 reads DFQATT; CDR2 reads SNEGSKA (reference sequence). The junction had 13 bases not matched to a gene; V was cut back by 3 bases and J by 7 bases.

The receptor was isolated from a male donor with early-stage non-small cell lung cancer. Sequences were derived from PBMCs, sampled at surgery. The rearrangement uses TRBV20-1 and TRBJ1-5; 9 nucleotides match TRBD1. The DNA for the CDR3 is TGCAGTGCTAGTTACAGACAGGGGGTGGTGGGGCAGCCCCAGCATTTT. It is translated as CSASYRQGVVGQPQHF.